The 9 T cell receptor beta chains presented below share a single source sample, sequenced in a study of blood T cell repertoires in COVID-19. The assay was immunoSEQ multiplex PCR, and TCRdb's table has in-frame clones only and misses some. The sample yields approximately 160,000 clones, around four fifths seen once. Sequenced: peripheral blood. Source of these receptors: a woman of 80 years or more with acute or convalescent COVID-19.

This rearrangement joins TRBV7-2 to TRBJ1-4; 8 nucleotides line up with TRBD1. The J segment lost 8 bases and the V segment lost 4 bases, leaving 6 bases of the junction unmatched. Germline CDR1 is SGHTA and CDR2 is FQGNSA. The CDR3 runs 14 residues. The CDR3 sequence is CASSSRTGNEKLFF. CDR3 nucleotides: TGTGCCAGCAGCTCGCGGACAGGGAACGAAAAACTGTTTTTT.

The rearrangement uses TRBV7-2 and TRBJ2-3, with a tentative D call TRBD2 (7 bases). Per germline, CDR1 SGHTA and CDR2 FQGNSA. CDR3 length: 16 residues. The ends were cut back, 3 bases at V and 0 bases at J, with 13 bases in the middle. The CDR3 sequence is CASSFKGGMSTDTQYF. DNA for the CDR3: TGTGCCAGCAGCTTTAAGGGGGGGATGAGCACAGATACGCAGTATTTT.

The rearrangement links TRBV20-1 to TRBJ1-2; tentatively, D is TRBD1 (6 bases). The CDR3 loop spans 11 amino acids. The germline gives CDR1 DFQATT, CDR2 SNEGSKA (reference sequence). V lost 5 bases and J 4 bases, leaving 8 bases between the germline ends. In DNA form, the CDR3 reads TGCAGTGCTCCGGACAGCTATGGCTACACCTTC. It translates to CSAPDSYGYTF.

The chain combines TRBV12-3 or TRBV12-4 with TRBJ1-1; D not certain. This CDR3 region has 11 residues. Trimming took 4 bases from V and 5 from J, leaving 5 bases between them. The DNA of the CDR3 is TGTGCCAGCAGTTCTCGTACTGAAGCTTTCTTT. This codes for CASSSRTEAFF.

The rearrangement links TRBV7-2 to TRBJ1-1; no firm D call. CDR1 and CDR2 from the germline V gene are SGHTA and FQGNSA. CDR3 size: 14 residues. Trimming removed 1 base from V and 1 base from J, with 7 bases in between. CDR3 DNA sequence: TGTGCCAGCAGCTTAGGAGCTGCGAACACTGAAGCTTTCTTT. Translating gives CASSLGAANTEAFF.

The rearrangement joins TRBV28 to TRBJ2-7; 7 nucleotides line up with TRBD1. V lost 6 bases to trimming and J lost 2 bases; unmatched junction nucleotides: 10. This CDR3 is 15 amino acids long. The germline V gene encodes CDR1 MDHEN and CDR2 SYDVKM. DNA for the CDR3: TGTGCCAGCAGCCTGGGACAGAGGATCACCTACGAGCAGTACTTC. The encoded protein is CASSLGQRITYEQYF.

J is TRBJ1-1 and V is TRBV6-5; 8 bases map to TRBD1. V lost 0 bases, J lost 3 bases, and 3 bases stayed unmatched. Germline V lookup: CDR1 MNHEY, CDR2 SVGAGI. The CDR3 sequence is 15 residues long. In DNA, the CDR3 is TGTGCCAGCAGTTACTCGCCAGGGGGCCACACTGAAGCTTTCTTT. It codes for CASSYSPGGHTEAFF.

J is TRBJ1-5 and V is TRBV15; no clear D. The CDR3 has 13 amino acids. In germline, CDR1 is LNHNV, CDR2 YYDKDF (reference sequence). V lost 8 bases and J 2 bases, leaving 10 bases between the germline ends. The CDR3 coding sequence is TGTGCCACCGGCACGTATCGCAATCAGCCCCAGCATTTT. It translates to CATGTYRNQPQHF.

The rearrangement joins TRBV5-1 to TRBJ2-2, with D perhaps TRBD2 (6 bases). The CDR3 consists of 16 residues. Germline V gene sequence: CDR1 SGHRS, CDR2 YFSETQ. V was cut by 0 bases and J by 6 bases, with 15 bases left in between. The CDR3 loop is CASSLEVSGGAGELFF. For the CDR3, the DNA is TGCGCCAGCAGCTTGGAGGTTAGCGGCGGGGCCGGGGAGCTGTTTTTT.